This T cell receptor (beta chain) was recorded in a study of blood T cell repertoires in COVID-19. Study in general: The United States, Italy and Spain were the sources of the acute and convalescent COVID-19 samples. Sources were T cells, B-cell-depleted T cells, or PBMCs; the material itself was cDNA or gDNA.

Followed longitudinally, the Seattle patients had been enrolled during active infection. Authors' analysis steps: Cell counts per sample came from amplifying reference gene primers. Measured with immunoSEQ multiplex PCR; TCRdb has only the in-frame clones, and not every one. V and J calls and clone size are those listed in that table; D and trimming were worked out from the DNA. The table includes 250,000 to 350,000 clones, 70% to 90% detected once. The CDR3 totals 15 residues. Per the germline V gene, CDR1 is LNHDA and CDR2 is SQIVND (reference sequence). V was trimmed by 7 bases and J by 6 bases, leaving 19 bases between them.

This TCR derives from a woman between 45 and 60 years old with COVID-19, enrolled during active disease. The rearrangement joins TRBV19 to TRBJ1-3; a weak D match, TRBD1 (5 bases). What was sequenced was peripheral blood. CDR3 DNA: TGTGCCAGTACCACTGCGGACCTCAGGGAAAACACCATATATTTT. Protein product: CASTTADLRENTIYF. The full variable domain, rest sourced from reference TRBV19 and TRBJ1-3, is DGGITQSPKYLFRKEGQNVTLSCEQNLNHDAMYWYRQDPGQGLRLIYYSQIVNDFQKGDIAEGYSVSREKKESFPLTVTSAQKNPTAFYLCASTTADLRENTIYFGEGSWLTVV.